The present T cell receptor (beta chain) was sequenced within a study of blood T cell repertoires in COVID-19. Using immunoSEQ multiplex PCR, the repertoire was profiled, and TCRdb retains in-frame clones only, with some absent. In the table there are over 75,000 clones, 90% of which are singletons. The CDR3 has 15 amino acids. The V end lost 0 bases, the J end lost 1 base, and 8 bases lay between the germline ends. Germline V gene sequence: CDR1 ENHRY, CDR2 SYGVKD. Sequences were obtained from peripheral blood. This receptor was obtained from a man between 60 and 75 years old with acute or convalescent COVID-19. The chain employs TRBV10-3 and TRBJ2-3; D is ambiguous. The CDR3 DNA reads TGTGCCATCAGTGAGTCGAGAGAAGGCACAGATACGCAGTATTTT. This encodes CAISESREGTDTQYF.